This T cell receptor beta chain is from a study of blood T cell repertoires in COVID-19. As for the study in general: The United States, Italy and Spain provided the acute and convalescent COVID-19 samples. T cells, B-cell-depleted T cells, or PBMCs provided the cDNA or gDNA that served as material.

The CDR3 has 14 amino acids. Per the germline V gene, CDR1 is MGHDK and CDR2 is SYGVNS. V lost 6 bases and J 4 bases, leaving 13 bases between the germline ends. Using immunoSEQ multiplex PCR, the repertoire was profiled, and TCRdb retains in-frame clones only, with some absent. The sample shows about 130,000 clones, approximately 81% of them seen only once. The receptor comes from a man in his forties or fifties with active or convalescent COVID-19. The rearrangement uses TRBV25-1 and TRBJ1-5, with TRBD1 as a possible D gene (6 bases). Source material: peripheral blood. CDR3 in amino acids: CASSDPRGNQPQHF. The CDR3 DNA reads as TGTGCCAGCAGCGATCCCAGGGGTAATCAGCCCCAGCATTTT.